The subject of this entry is one T cell receptor beta chain. Its antigen is still unknown. Primers for the PCR totalled 60 Vbeta and 13 Jbeta. This table comes from immunoSEQ multiplex PCR, and its TCRdb copy is limited to in-frame clones, with some not included. The data contain about 100,000 clones, roughly 75% of them singletons. This sample was included in a study of cytomegalovirus exposure and HLA in healthy donors. Regarding the study as a whole: Equally common other TCR beta chains were less clonally expanded than HLA-associated ones, a later analysis found.

Germline values: CDR1 SGHTA, CDR2 FQGTGA. Losses at the gene ends were 4 bases for V and 3 bases for J; bases not matched to a gene: 3. This CDR3 region has 14 residues. The TCR sequence derives from a young man in good health and CMV-seronegative. The V and J genes are TRBV7-3 and TRBJ1-1; TRBD1 agrees at 9 bases. Sequenced input: PBMCs. CDR3 nucleotides: TGTGCCAGCAGCTCCGGGACAGGGTACACTGAAGCTTTCTTT. Translated: CASSSGTGYTEAFF.